This entry features one T cell receptor beta chain sequence. The antigen is not known. In TCRdb, the multiplex PCR reads were re-called with MiXCR into one record per CDR3 protein. The data show roughly 16,000 distinct CDR3 sequences, roughly 60% seen once. Per the germline V gene, CDR1 is SNHLY and CDR2 is FYNNEI. With 6 bases removed from V and 3 bases from J, the gap between germline ends came to 11 bases. The CDR3 is 14 residues long. This record belongs to a study of breast tumors, draining lymph nodes, adjacent tissues. Findings of the study overall: The data were judged consistent with most tumor T cells coming from lymph node and expanding in tumor. Tumors had less TCR diversity than lymph nodes, more than nontumor tissue. Tumor T cell lymph node origin was a supported hypothesis, not proven.

The sequence was collected from a female donor with breast cancer. Some clones in this sample may be carry-over from other donors' samples. Sequences were obtained from tumor-adjacent breast tissue. This chain joins TRBV2 and TRBJ2-2; D gene unclear. DNA for the CDR3: TGTGCCAGCAGCATCCTTGGGGACACCGGGGAGCTGTTTTTT. As protein: CASSILGDTGELFF.